The sequence of this T cell receptor beta chain was determined in a study of blood T cell repertoires in COVID-19. Trimming removed 3 bases from V and 4 bases from J, with 9 bases in between. CDR3 length equals 13 residues. Germline assignment: CDR1 MNHEY and CDR2 SMNVEV (reference sequence). The data were produced by immunoSEQ multiplex PCR, yet TCRdb's version contains in-frame clones alone and is incomplete. The data show 140,000 or so clones, around 85% seen once. The study recruited people aged about 18 to 89 years across 20 to 30 US areas. Sequenced sample: PBMCs or T cells enriched from blood (not recorded which). The TCR originated in a man between 45 and 60 years old who had recovered from COVID-19. The chain carries TRBV27 and TRBJ1-2; D is undetermined. The CDR3 sequence: CASSLGRLYGYTF. CDR3 in DNA: TGTGCCAGCAGTTTGGGGAGGCTCTATGGCTACACCTTC.